This is a list of T cell receptor beta chains from one sample in a study of T-cell memory formation after mild COVID-19. TCRdb ran MiXCR on the 5' RACE reads and lists one entry per CDR3 protein. This sample yields about 210,000 distinct CDR3 sequences, of which more than 25% are seen a single time; 11% belongs to the top ten. Sequences were obtained from PBMCs or a T cell subset sorted from them (not recorded which). The receptors stem from an adult woman who had mild COVID-19 (a few samples of this study predate the infection). Cell type and time point are not known. The CDR3 runs from the conserved cysteine through the conserved F or W. Fields, in order: J gene, V gene, clone size, CDR3 length, D gene, CDR3 protein, CDR3 DNA. The D gene is left open where the match is weak. Clone size is stated in some rows and not others, as once, few, many or a class when expanded.

TRBJ2-7,TRBV3-1,.,14,.,CASSQGMPSYEQYF,TGTGCCAGCAGCCAGGGTATGCCTTCCTACGAGCAGTACTTC
TRBJ2-5,TRBV19,few,13,.,CASRFRGQETQYF,TGTGCCAGTAGATTCCGGGGACAAGAGACCCAGTACTTC
TRBJ2-2,TRBV29-1,once,17,TRBD1,CSVALSTGRRSTGELFF,TGCAGCGTTGCCCTCTCGACAGGGAGAAGGTCCACCGGGGAGCTGTTTTTT
TRBJ2-1,TRBV9,.,14,.,CASSVVTNNNEQFF,TGTGCCAGCAGCGTAGTTACCAACAACAATGAGCAGTTCTTC
TRBJ2-7,TRBV9,few,13,TRBD2,CASSASGNYEQYF,TGTGCCAGCAGCGCTAGCGGAAACTACGAGCAGTACTTC
TRBJ2-5,TRBV6-5,.,15,.,CASRSRGRYQETQYF,TGTGCCAGCAGGTCCCGGGGCAGGTACCAAGAGACCCAGTACTTC
TRBJ2-1,TRBV5-1,few,13,.,CASSLEQYNEQFF,TGCGCCAGCAGCTTGGAGCAGTACAATGAGCAGTTCTTC
TRBJ2-5,TRBV6-6,.,12,.,CASSYQEETQYF,TGTGCCAGCAGTTACCAGGAAGAGACCCAGTACTTC
TRBJ2-3,TRBV20-1,.,16,TRBD2,CSARARGDFSTDTQYF,TGCAGTGCTAGAGCCCGGGGGGACTTTAGCACAGATACGCAGTATTTT
TRBJ1-2,TRBV7-9,.,16,.,CASSLGNPRMNYGYTF,TGTGCCAGCAGCTTGGGAAACCCCCGAATGAACTATGGCTACACCTTC
TRBJ2-7,TRBV18,few,15,.,CASSPTQGMTYEQYF,TGTGCCAGCTCACCAACGCAGGGGATGACCTACGAGCAGTACTTC
TRBJ1-2,TRBV9,few,15,TRBD1,CASSAATGRNYGYTF,TGTGCCAGCAGCGCCGCGACAGGGCGGAACTATGGCTACACCTTC
TRBJ2-1,TRBV27,.,16,TRBD1,CASSSHPGQGRDEQFF,TGTGCCAGCAGTTCACATCCGGGACAGGGTCGGGATGAGCAGTTCTTC
TRBJ1-6,TRBV20-1,.,14,.,CSATGVELRSPLHF,TGCAGTGCTACAGGGGTAGAGTTGCGTTCACCCCTCCACTTT
TRBJ2-1,TRBV19,.,15,TRBD2,CASSIRAGLQDEQFF,TGTGCCAGTAGTATAAGGGCGGGACTACAGGATGAGCAGTTCTTC
TRBJ1-4,TRBV21-1,few,15,.,CASSKALRRGEKLFF,TGTGCCAGCAGCAAAGCGCTCAGGAGGGGAGAAAAACTGTTTTTT
TRBJ2-7,TRBV5-1,.,15,.,CASSLVFQGRHEQYF,TGCGCCAGCAGCTTGGTGTTTCAGGGGAGACACGAGCAGTACTTC
TRBJ2-1,TRBV27,few,17,.,CARTGAPGLKAYNEQFF,TGTGCCAGAACGGGGGCGCCGGGGCTTAAGGCCTACAATGAGCAGTTCTTC
TRBJ2-4,TRBV19,.,13,.,CASSIGGRNIQYF,TGTGCCAGTAGTATAGGGGGGAGGAACATTCAGTACTTC
TRBJ2-2,TRBV29-1,few,14,.,CSVLGLTNTGELFF,TGCAGCGTTCTGGGACTGACGAACACCGGGGAGCTGTTTTTT
TRBJ1-1,TRBV5-1,few,15,.,CASSLTDRRGTEAFF,TGCGCCAGCAGCTTAACTGACAGGCGGGGCACTGAAGCTTTCTTT
TRBJ2-1,TRBV12-3/TRBV12-4,.,15,.,CASSLSPGSYNEQFF,TGTGCCAGCAGTTTATCCCCGGGCTCCTACAATGAGCAGTTCTTC
TRBJ2-3,TRBV7-3,.,16,.,CASSAGQLAAADTQYF,TGTGCCAGCAGCGCCGGACAGTTGGCGGCCGCAGATACGCAGTATTTT
TRBJ1-1,TRBV5-1,.,16,TRBD1,CASWEDRTIPGTEAFF,TGCGCCAGCTGGGAGGACAGGACTATACCGGGGACTGAAGCTTTCTTT
TRBJ2-3,TRBV3-1,medium-sized,19,TRBD2,CASSRLTLAGGSPTDTQYF,TGTGCCAGCAGCCGTCTCACCCTAGCCGGGGGGTCGCCCACAGATACGCAGTATTTT
TRBJ1-1,TRBV30,.,15,.,CAWSVKGRGNTEAFF,TGTGCCTGGAGTGTAAAGGGCAGGGGTAACACTGAAGCTTTCTTT
TRBJ2-1,TRBV5-1,many,14,.,CASSRPGTYNEQFF,TGCGCCAGCAGCCGGCCAGGGACCTACAATGAGCAGTTCTTC
TRBJ2-1,TRBV11-2,.,15,TRBD2,CASSLEAGGFNEQFF,TGTGCCAGCAGCTTAGAAGCGGGAGGTTTCAATGAGCAGTTCTTC
TRBJ2-1,TRBV9,few,15,.,CASSPRTSPDREQFF,TGTGCCAGCAGCCCTCGGACCTCCCCGGATCGTGAGCAGTTCTTC
TRBJ2-5,TRBV7-2,few,13,TRBD2,CASGPSGQETQYF,TGTGCCAGCGGACCTAGCGGCCAAGAGACCCAGTACTTC
TRBJ1-1,TRBV5-5,few,15,.,CASSWPGQGGTEAFF,TGTGCCAGCAGCTGGCCGGGACAAGGGGGCACTGAAGCTTTCTTT
TRBJ2-3,TRBV6-2/TRBV6-3,.,15,TRBD1,CASADGTGVRDTQYF,TGTGCCAGCGCCGACGGGACAGGGGTCCGAGATACGCAGTATTTT
TRBJ2-7,TRBV2,once,13,.,CASSAFREGEQYF,TGTGCCAGCAGTGCTTTTCGGGAAGGCGAGCAGTACTTC
TRBJ2-1,TRBV24-1,few,16,.,CATSDFEGSSYNEQFF,TGTGCCACCAGTGATTTCGAGGGGAGCTCCTACAATGAGCAGTTCTTC
TRBJ1-1,TRBV7-2,.,16,.,CASSKIGGVLNTEAFF,TGTGCCAGCAGTAAAATAGGGGGGGTATTAAACACTGAAGCTTTCTTT
TRBJ1-2,TRBV6-6,.,13,.,CASSYDANYGYTF,TGTGCCAGCAGTTACGATGCTAACTATGGCTACACCTTC
TRBJ2-2,TRBV29-1,.,13,TRBD1,CSAGQVNAGELFF,TGCAGCGCGGGACAGGTTAATGCCGGGGAGCTGTTTTTT
TRBJ2-7,TRBV4-2,.,17,TRBD2,CASSQDFSGRGSYEQYF,TGTGCCAGCAGCCAAGATTTCAGCGGGAGGGGTTCCTACGAGCAGTACTTC
TRBJ2-5,TRBV10-2,few,15,TRBD2,CASGSTGILGGAQYF,TGCGCCAGCGGATCGACCGGAATCCTTGGGGGGGCCCAGTACTTC
TRBJ1-5,TRBV24-1,.,18,TRBD1,CATSDLTDRGGRNQPQHF,TGTGCCACCAGTGATCTCACGGACAGGGGCGGACGGAATCAGCCCCAGCATTTT
TRBJ2-1,TRBV20-1,.,15,TRBD2,CSARLSSGRGNEQFF,TGCAGTGCTAGGCTAAGTAGCGGGAGGGGCAATGAGCAGTTCTTC
TRBJ2-4,TRBV24-1,.,13,.,CATSDANGNIQYF,TGTGCCACCAGTGATGCTAATGGTAACATTCAGTACTTC
TRBJ2-2,TRBV5-1,.,15,TRBD2,CASSSVLAGTGELFF,TGCGCCAGCAGCTCGGTACTAGCGGGAACCGGGGAGCTGTTTTTT
TRBJ1-2,TRBV20-1,.,16,.,CSAREFGAGANYGYTF,TGCAGTGCTAGAGAGTTCGGGGCAGGGGCTAACTATGGCTACACCTTC
TRBJ2-7,TRBV7-9,.,14,TRBD1,CASSGTGLPYEQYF,TGTGCCAGCAGCGGGACAGGGTTACCCTACGAGCAGTACTTC
TRBJ2-1,TRBV11-3,once,15,TRBD2,CASSWGTSGIDEQFF,TGTGCCAGCTCCTGGGGAACTAGCGGGATAGATGAGCAGTTCTTC
TRBJ2-1,TRBV7-9,few,16,TRBD2,CASSSSGTSGINEQFF,TGTGCCAGCAGCTCCTCCGGGACTAGCGGGATCAATGAGCAGTTCTTC